This T cell receptor (beta chain) was documented in a study of blood T cell repertoires in COVID-19 (dated by TCRdb to between 2020 and 2021). Concerning the study at large: Collaborator samples came from the United States, Italy and Spain and covered acute and convalescent phases of COVID-19. The material from the prospective study consisted of cDNA or gDNA derived from T cells, B-cell-depleted T cells, or PBMCs. The repertoires were made available in a free public database intended to serve as a resource for research on the immune response to SARS-CoV-2. Where available, HLA class I and class II types were obtained from metadata supplied by the sample provider rather than from assay-based typing. Nearly every sample came with metadata listing a de-identified subject ID, COVID-19 status, age in years and sex. Subjects who had been exposed to COVID-19, were actively infected with it, or had recovered from it provided the deeply sampled blood TCRbeta repertoires that made up the dataset. Samples came from the ongoing ImmuneRACE study (first 160 participants) plus 1,254 subjects from 6 global collaborators.

The sample holds a few counts of this clone. Its antigen remains undetermined. Base-call qualities are not available, and no considerably larger clone is one nucleotide away. The investigation overall reported the following: The quantity of clinical and demographic metadata differed by source and by participant and was supplied without curation.

TCRbeta CDR3 regions were amplified from genomic DNA using the immunoSEQ Assay, a bias-controlled multiplex PCR. The study's own analysis went as follows. The number of nucleated cells in each sample was estimated from the amplification of reference gene primers within the assay. To quantify the absolute abundance of each unique TCRbeta CDR3 rearrangement, sequence reads were collapsed and filtered. For each sample, productive Simpson clonality was calculated as the square root of Simpson's diversity index across productive rearrangements. TCRdb limited this immuneACCESS table to in-frame rearrangements with V and J called. A share of clones is missing; checked studies link under half to unresolved V genes, and the rest is unexplained. V and J calls and clone size come straight from that table; D and trimming were deduced from the DNA. The sample yields fewer than 300,000 clones; around four fifths were counted once. Approximately 9% of the sample lies in the top ten.

CDR1 SGDLS and CDR2 YYNGEE were looked up in the germline V gene. V is trimmed back by 2 bases and J by 1 base, and the junction contains 3 bases that no gene match accounts for. The CDR3 has 15 amino acids, counting the end cysteine and phenylalanine. Only the CDR3 part of the read is kept: 45 bases, read in frame from the first base. A second Seattle source provided samples from volunteer blood donors who had recovered from COVID-19. The collaborating institutions used their own protocols to collect whole blood in K2EDTA tubes. Collaborator samples were shipped for TCRbeta analysis as frozen whole blood, isolated PBMCs, or DNA extracted from either sample type.

Sequencing was performed on peripheral blood. The rearrangement joined TRBV9 to TRBJ2-5, with 9 bases aligning to TRBD2. The clonotype was recovered from a woman aged 45-65 years who had recovered from COVID-19. The CDR3 region has the sequence CASSVAGGFQETQYF. The DNA sequence is given as TGTGCCAGCAGCGTCGCGGGGGGGTTCCAAGAGACCCAGTACTTC.